This T cell receptor beta chain was retrieved from a study of monozygotic twins with inflammatory bowel disease. Broader study findings: Fewer shared clonotypes with others were found in IBD patients than in healthy twins, especially with disease activity.

Eight separate reactions per sample yielded the cDNA. Researchers put TCRalpha and TCRbeta cDNA through two nested PCRs lasting about 17 and 10 cycles. One entry per CDR3 protein, without DNA, is what TCRdb gives after re-calling the 5' RACE reads. The sample has roughly 150,000 distinct CDR3 sequences. To note about this clonotype: Its antigen remains unidentified.

The CDR3 is made up of 22 amino acids. The chain couples TRBV12-3 or TRBV12-4 to TRBJ1-2; lacking DNA, the TRBD1 call made by TCRdb goes unchecked. This TCR was sampled from a human donor with ulcerative colitis or Crohn's disease, or a healthy co-twin of an affected twin (not recorded which). The sample taken for sequencing was blood. The CDR3 region is CASSFLPGQGLSNLGVDYGYTF.